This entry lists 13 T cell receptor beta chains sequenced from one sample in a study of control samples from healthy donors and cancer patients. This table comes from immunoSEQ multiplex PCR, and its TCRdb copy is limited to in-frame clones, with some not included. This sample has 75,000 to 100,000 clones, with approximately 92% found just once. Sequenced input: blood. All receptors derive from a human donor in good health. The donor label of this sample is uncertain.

CDR3 DNA sequence: TGTGCCTGGCGGTTTAATTCTGGGACGGGATTCGGGAGATATGGCTACACCTTC. Amino acids: CAWRFNSGTGFGRYGYTF. The rearrangement links TRBV30 to TRBJ1-2; perhaps TRBD1 as D (5 bases). This CDR3 contains 18 residues. CDR1 is GTSNPN and CDR2 is SVGIG in the germline V gene (reference sequence). Trimming removed 5 bases at V and 5 bases at J, with 30 bases between.

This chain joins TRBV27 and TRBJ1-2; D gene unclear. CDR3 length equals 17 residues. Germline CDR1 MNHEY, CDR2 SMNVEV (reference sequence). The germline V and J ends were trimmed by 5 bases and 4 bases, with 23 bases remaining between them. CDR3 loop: CASSPLQEEIVLYGYTF. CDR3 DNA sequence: TGTGCCAGCAGTCCACTCCAGGAAGAAATAGTCCTCTATGGCTACACCTTC.

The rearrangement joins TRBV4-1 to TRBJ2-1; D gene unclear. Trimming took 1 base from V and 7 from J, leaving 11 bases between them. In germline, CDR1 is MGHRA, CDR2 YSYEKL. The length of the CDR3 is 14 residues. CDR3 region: CASSQVAQSNEQFF. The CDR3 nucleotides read TGCGCCAGCAGCCAAGTGGCACAGTCAAATGAGCAGTTCTTC.

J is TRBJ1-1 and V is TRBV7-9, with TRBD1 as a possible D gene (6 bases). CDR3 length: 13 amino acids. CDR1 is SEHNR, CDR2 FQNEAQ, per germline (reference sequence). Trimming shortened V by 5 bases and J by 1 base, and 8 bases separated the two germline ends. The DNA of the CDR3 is TGTGCCAGCAGCGAGGGACAGAACACTGAAGCTTTCTTT. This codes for CASSEGQNTEAFF.

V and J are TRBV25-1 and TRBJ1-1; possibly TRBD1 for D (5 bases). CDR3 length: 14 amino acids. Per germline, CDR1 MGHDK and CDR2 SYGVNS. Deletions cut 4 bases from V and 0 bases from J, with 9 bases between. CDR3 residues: CASSAGTVNTEAFF. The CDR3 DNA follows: TGTGCCAGCAGTGCCGGGACGGTGAACACTGAAGCTTTCTTT.

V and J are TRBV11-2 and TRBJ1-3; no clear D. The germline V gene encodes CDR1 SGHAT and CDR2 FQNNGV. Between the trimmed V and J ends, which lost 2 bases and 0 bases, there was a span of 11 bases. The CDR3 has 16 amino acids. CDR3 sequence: CASSLSELLSGNTIYF. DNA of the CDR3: TGTGCCAGCAGCTTAAGTGAGTTGCTCTCTGGAAACACCATATATTTT. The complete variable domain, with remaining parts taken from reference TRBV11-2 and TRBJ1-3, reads EAGVAQSPRYKIIEKRQSVAFWCNPISGHATLYWYQQILGQGPKLLIQFQNNGVVDDSQLPKDRFSAERLKGVDSTLKIQPAKLEDSAVYLCASSLSELLSGNTIYFGEGSWLTVV.

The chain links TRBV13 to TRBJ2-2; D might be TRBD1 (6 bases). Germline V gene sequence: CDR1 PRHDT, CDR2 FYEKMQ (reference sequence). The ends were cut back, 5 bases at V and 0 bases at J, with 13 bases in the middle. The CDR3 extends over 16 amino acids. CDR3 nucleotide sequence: TGTGCCAGCAGCGTTAGATCAGGGGCGAACACCGGGGAGCTGTTTTTT. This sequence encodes CASSVRSGANTGELFF.

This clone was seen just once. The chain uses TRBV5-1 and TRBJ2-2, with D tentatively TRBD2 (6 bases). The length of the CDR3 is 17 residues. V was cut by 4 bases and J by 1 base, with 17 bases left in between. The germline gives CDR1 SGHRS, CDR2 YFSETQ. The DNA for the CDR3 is TGCGCCAGCAGCCCACCCCGCGGGGCTCTGAACACCGGGGAGCTGTTTTTT. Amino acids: CASSPPRGALNTGELFF.

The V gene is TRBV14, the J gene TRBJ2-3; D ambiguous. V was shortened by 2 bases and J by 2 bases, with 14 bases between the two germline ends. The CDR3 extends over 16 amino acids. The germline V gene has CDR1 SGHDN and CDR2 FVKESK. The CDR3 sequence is CASSQFDRLPTDTQYF. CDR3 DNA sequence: TGTGCCAGCAGCCAATTCGACCGGCTACCCACAGATACGCAGTATTTT. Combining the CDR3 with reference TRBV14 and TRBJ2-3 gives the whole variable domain EAGVTQFPSHSVIEKGQTVTLRCDPISGHDNLYWYRRVMGKEIKFLLHFVKESKQDESGMPNNRFLAERTGGTYSTLKVQPAELEDSGVYFCASSQFDRLPTDTQYFGPGTRLTVL.

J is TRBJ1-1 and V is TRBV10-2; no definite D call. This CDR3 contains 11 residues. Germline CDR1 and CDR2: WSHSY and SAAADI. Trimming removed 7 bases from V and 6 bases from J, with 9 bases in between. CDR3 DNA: TGCGCCAGCACTGAAGGCGCTGAAGCTTTCTTT. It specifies CASTEGAEAFF.

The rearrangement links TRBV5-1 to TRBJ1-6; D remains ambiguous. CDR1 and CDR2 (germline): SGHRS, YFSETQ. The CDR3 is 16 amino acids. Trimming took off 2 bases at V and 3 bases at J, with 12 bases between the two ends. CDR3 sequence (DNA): TGCGCCAGCAGCTTCGACGGGGTGGTCTATAATTCACCCCTCCACTTT. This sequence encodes CASSFDGVVYNSPLHF.

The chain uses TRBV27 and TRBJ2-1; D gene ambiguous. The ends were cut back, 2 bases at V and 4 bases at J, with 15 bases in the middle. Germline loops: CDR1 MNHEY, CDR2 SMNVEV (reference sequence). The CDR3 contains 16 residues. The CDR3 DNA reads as TGTGCCAGCAGTTTACAAACGCCCACCCTTTACAATGAGCAGTTCTTC. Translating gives CASSLQTPTLYNEQFF.

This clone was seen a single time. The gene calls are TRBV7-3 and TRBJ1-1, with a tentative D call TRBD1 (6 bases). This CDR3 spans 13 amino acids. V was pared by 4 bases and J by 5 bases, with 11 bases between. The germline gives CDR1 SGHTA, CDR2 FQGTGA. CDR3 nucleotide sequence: TGTGCCAGCAGCTCGGGAGGGGGAACTGAAGCTTTCTTT. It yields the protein CASSSGGGTEAFF.